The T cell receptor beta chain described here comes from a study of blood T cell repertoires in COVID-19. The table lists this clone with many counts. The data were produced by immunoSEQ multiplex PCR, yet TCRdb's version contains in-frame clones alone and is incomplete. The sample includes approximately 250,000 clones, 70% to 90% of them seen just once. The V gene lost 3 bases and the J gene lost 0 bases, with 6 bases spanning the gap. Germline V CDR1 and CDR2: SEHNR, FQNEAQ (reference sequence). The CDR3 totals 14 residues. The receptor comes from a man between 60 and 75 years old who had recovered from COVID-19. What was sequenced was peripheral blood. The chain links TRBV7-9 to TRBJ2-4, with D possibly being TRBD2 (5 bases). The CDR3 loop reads CASSFRGAKNIQYF. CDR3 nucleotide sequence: TGTGCCAGCAGCTTCCGGGGAGCCAAAAACATTCAGTACTTC.